Listed here is a single T cell receptor beta chain. TCRdb re-called the 5' RACE reads through MiXCR, storing one row per CDR3 protein. The sample includes tens of thousands of distinct CDR3 sequences, approximately 12% of them seen just once. With V trimmed by 10 bases and J by 1 base, 5 bases remained unmatched. Germline loops: CDR1 MDHEN, CDR2 SYDVKM. This CDR3 contains 13 residues. Time point: sample taken at primary tumor resection. Unsorted whole RNA of tumor, nontumor lung or frozen PBMC was sequenced. This sample was included in a study of spatial heterogeneity in lung cancer. The chain joins TRBV28 to TRBJ2-3; 7 bases agree with TRBD1. This specimen consisted of PBMCs, obtained at surgery. This receptor was taken from a male donor with early-stage non-small cell lung cancer. This CDR3 reads CATTGTGTDTQYF. In DNA, the CDR3 is TGTGCCACTACCGGGACAGGCACAGATACGCAGTATTTT.